Listed below are T cell receptor beta chains from one sample, sequenced in a study of T cells in Graves' hyperthyroidism and ophthalmopathy. TCRdb reanalysed the multiplex PCR reads using MiXCR and keeps one entry per CDR3 protein. This sample has a few hundred thousand distinct CDR3 sequences; approximately 15% occur once, and the top ten carry roughly 3.5%. The sample was blood. Receptors originate from a woman aged 40 to 49 with Graves' ophthalmopathy. Each CDR3 is given with its conserved first and last residue. The D gene is left open where the match is weak. Rows give clone size only sometimes, using once, few, many, or a class for an expanded clone.

j_gene: TRBJ1-2; d_gene: TRBD1; len: 15; abundance: few; v_gene: TRBV28; CDR3aa: CASRPAGQGAHGYTF; CDR3nt: TGTGCCAGCAGACCCGCGGGACAGGGGGCCCATGGCTACACCTTC
j_gene: TRBJ2-3; d_gene: -; len: 16; abundance: -; v_gene: TRBV27; CDR3aa: CASSFRLSISTDTQYF; CDR3nt: TGTGCCAGCAGTTTTCGGCTTTCCATTAGCACAGATACGCAGTATTTT
j_gene: TRBJ2-7; d_gene: -; len: 12; abundance: many; v_gene: TRBV20-1; CDR3aa: CAARPTLDEQYF; CDR3nt: TGCGCCGCCCGGCCCACTCTGGACGAGCAGTACTTC
j_gene: TRBJ2-3; d_gene: -; len: 13; abundance: -; v_gene: TRBV27; CDR3aa: CASRATGTDTQYF; CDR3nt: TGTGCCAGCAGAGCCACCGGTACAGATACGCAGTATTTT
j_gene: TRBJ1-1; d_gene: TRBD1; len: 15; abundance: many; v_gene: TRBV18; CDR3aa: CASSPLGQGGTEAFF; CDR3nt: TGTGCCAGCTCGCCCCTAGGACAGGGCGGCACTGAAGCTTTCTTT
j_gene: TRBJ1-1; d_gene: -; len: 13; abundance: few; v_gene: TRBV7-2; CDR3aa: CASSLGRWTEAFF; CDR3nt: TGTGCCAGCAGCTTAGGCCGATGGACTGAAGCTTTCTTT
j_gene: TRBJ2-2; d_gene: -; len: 13; abundance: -; v_gene: TRBV4-1; CDR3aa: CASSQRVPGELFF; CDR3nt: TGCGCCAGCAGCCAGAGGGTTCCCGGGGAGCTGTTTTTT
j_gene: TRBJ2-1; d_gene: -; len: 16; abundance: many; v_gene: TRBV7-9; CDR3aa: CASSLSASLANNEQFF; CDR3nt: TGTGCCAGCAGCTTATCGGCCTCACTGGCTAACAATGAGCAGTTCTTC
j_gene: TRBJ1-2; d_gene: -; len: 16; abundance: many; v_gene: TRBV28; CDR3aa: CASSTRVGKMYYGYTF; CDR3nt: TGTGCCAGCAGTACGAGGGTTGGTAAGATGTACTATGGCTACACCTTC
j_gene: TRBJ2-4; d_gene: -; len: 13; abundance: -; v_gene: TRBV5-8; CDR3aa: CASSSRDGGFQYF; CDR3nt: TGTGCCAGCAGCTCTCGGGACGGTGGGTTTCAGTACTTC
j_gene: TRBJ2-7; d_gene: -; len: 14; abundance: -; v_gene: TRBV11-2; CDR3aa: CTSSLVLESYEQYF; CDR3nt: TGTACCAGCAGCTTAGTCTTAGAGTCCTACGAGCAGTACTTC
j_gene: TRBJ2-5; d_gene: TRBD2; len: 17; abundance: -; v_gene: TRBV5-5; CDR3aa: CASSSGTSGSPRETQYF; CDR3nt: TGTGCCAGCAGCTCAGGGACTAGCGGGAGTCCCAGGGAGACCCAGTACTTC